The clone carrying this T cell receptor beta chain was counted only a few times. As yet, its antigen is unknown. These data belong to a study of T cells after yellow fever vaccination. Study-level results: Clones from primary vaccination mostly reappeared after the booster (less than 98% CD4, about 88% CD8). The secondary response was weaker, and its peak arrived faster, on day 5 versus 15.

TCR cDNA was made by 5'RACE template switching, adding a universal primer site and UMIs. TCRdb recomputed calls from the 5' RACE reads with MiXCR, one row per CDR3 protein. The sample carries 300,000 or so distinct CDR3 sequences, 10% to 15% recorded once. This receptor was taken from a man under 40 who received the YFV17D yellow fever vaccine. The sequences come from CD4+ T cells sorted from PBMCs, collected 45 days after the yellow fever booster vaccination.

The CDR3 DNA reads as TGTGCCAGCAGCTTGCAGGGGAGAGTGCAGTTCTTC. As protein: CASSLQGRVQFF. The chain combines TRBV7-2 with TRBJ2-1, with D perhaps TRBD1 (6 bases). This CDR3 contains 12 residues. V was pared by 3 bases and J by 12 bases, with 12 bases between. Germline CDR1 reads SGHTA; CDR2 reads FQGNSA.